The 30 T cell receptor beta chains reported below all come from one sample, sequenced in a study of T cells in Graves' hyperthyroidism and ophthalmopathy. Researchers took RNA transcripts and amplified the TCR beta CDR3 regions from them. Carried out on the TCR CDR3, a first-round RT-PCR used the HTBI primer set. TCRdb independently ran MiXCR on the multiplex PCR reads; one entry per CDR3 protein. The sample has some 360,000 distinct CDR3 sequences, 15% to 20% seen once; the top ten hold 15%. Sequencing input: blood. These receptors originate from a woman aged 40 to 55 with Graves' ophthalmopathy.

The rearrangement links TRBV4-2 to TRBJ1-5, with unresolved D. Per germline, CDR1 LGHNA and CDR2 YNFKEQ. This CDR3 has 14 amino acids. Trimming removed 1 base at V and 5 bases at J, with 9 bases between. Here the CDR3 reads CASSQVPAYQPQHF. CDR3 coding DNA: TGTGCCAGCAGCCAAGTCCCCGCGTATCAGCCCCAGCATTTT.

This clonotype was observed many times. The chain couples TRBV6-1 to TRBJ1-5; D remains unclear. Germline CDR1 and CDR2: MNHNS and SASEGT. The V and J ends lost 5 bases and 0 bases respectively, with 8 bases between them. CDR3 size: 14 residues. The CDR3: CASSRSYSNQPQHF. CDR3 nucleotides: TGTGCCAGCAGTCGATCGTATAGCAATCAGCCCCAGCATTTT.

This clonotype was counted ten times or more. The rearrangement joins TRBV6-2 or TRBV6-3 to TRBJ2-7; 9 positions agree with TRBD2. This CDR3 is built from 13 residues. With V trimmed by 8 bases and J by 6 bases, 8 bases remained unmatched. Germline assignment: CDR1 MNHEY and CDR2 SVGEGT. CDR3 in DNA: TGTGCCAGCGCAGTAGCGGGAGTTATCGAGCAGTACTTC. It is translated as CASAVAGVIEQYF.

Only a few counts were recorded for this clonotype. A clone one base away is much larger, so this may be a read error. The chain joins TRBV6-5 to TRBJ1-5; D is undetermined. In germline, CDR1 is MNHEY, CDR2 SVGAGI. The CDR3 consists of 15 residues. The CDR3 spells CVSSYGGGSHWPQHF. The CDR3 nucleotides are TGTGTCAGCAGTTATGGCGGTGGGAGTCATTGGCCCCAGCATTTT.

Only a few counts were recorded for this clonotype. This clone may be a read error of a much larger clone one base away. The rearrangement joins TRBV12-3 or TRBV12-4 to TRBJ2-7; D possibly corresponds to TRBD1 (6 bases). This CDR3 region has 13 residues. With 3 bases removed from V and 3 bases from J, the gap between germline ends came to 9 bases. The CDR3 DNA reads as TGTGCCAGCAGTTTCGTGACAGGCTACGAGCAGTACTTC. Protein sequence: CASSFVTGYEQYF.

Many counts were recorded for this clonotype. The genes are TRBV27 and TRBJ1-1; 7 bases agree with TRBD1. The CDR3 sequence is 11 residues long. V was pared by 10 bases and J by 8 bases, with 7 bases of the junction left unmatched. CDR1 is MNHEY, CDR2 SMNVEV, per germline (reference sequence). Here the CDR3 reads CATSTGAEAFF. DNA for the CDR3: TGTGCCACATCTACAGGGGCAGAAGCTTTCTTT.

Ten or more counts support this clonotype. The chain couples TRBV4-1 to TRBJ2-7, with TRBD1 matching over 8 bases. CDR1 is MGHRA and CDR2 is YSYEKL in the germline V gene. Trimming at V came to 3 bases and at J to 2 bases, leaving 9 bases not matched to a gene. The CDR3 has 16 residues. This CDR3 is CASSHSGTGDTYEQYF. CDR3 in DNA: TGCGCCAGCAGCCACTCCGGGACAGGTGATACCTACGAGCAGTACTTC.

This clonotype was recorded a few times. The CDR3 nucleotides are TGTGCCAGCAGGATAGCGGGGAGGAAAAAGACCCAGTACTTC. This gives the protein CASRIAGRKKTQYF. This chain joins TRBV12-3 or TRBV12-4 and TRBJ2-5; TRBD2 matches at 8 bases. Trimming cost V 6 bases and J 6 bases; bases outside gene matches: 9. The CDR3 runs to 14 residues.

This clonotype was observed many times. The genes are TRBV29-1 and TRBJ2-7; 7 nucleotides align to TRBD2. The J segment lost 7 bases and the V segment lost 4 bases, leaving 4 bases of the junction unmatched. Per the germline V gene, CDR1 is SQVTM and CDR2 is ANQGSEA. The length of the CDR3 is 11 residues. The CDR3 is CSVGGSGEQYF. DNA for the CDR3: TGCAGCGTTGGCGGGAGCGGTGAGCAGTACTTC.

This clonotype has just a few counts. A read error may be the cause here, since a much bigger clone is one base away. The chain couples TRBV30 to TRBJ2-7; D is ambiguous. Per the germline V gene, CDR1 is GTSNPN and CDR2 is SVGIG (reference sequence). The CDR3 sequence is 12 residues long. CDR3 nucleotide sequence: TGTGCCCGGAGTGTATCGGTCTACGAGCAGTACTTC. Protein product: CARSVSVYEQYF.

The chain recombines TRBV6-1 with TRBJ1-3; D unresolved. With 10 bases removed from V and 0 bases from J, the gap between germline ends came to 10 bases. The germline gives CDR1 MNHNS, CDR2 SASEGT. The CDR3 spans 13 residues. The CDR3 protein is CATRRVSGNTIYF. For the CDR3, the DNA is TGTGCCACACGTCGGGTCTCTGGAAACACCATATATTTT.

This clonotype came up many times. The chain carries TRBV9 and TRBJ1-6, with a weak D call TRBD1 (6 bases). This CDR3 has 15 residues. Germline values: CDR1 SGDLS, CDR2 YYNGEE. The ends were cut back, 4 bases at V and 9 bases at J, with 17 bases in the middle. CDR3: CASSSRDMVGSPLHF. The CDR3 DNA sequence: TGTGCCAGCAGCTCTCGGGACATGGTTGGTTCACCCCTCCACTTT.

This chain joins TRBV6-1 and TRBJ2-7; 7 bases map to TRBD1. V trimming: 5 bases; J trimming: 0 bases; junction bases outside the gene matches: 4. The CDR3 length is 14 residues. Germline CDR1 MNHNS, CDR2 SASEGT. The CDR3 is CASSRDRISYEQYF. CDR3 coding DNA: TGTGCCAGCAGTCGGGACAGAATCTCCTACGAGCAGTACTTC.

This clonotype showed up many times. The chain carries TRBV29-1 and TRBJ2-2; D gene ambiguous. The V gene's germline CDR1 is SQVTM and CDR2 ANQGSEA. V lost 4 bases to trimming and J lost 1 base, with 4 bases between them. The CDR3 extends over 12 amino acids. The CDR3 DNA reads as TGCAGCGTTGTGGTGAACACCGGGGAGCTGTTTTTT. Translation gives CSVVVNTGELFF.

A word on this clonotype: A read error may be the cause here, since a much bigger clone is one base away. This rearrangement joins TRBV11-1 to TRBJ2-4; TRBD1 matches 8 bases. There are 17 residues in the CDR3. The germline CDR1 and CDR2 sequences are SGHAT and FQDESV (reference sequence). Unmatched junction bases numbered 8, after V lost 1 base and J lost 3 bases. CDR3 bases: TGTGCCAGCAGCTTAGTTTTCGGGGGACAGGTCAAAAACATTCAGTACTTC. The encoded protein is CASSLVFGGQVKNIQYF. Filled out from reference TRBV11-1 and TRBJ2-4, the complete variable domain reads EAEVAQSPRYKITEKSQAVAFWCDPISGHATLYWYRQILGQGPELLVQFQDESVVDDSQLPKDRFSAERLKGVDSTLKIQPAELGDSAMYLCASSLVFGGQVKNIQYFGAGTRLSVL.

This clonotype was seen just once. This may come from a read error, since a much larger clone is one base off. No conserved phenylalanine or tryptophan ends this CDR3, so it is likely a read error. Written as DNA, the CDR3 is TGCGCCAGCAGCTTGGGGACTAGCGGCACCGGGGAGCTGTTTTCT. Translating it yields CASSLGTSGTGELFS. The genes are TRBV5-1 and TRBJ2-2; 10 bases are a match to TRBD2. After removal of 0 bases from V and 4 bases from J, the junction contained 0 bases not matched to a gene. The germline V gene has CDR1 SGHRS and CDR2 YFSETQ. This CDR3 has 15 residues.

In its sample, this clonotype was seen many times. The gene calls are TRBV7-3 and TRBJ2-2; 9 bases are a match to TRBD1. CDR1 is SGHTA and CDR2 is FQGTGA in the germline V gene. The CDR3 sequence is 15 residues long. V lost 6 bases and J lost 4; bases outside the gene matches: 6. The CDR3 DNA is TGTGCCAGCAGGCAAACAGGGGGCGGCACCGGGGAGCTGTTTTTT. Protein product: CASRQTGGGTGELFF.

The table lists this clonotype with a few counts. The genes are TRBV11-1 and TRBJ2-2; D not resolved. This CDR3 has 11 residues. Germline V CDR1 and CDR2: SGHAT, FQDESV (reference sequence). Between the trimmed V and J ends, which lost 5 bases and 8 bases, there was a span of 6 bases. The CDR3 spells CASSAEGELFF. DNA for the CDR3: TGTGCCAGCAGCGCAGAAGGGGAGCTGTTTTTT.

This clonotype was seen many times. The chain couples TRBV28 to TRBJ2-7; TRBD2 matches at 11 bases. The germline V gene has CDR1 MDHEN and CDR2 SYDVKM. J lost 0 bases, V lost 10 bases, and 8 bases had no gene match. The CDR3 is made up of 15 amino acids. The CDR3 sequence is CAIRLAGGPSYEQYF. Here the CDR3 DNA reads TGTGCCATCAGATTAGCGGGAGGGCCCTCCTACGAGCAGTACTTC.

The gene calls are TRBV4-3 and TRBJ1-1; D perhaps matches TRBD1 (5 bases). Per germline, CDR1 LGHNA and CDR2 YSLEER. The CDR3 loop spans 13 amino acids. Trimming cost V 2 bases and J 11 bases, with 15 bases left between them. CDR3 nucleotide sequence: TGCGCCAGCAGCCAATGGCCACCGGGGCTCGCTTTCTTT. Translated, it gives CASSQWPPGLAFF.

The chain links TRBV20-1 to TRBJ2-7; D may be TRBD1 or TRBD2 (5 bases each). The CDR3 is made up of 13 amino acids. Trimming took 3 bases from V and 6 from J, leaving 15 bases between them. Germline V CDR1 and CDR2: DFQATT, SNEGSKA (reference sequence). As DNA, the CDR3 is TGCAGTGCTAGGGGCAGGGAGACCTCCGAGCAGTACTTC. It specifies CSARGRETSEQYF.

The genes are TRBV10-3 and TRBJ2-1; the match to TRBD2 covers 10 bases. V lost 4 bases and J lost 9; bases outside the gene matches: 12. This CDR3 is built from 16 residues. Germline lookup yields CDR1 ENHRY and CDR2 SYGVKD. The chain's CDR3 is CAISGARGASGSEQFF. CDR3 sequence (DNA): TGTGCCATCAGTGGAGCGAGGGGGGCTAGCGGGAGTGAGCAGTTCTTC.

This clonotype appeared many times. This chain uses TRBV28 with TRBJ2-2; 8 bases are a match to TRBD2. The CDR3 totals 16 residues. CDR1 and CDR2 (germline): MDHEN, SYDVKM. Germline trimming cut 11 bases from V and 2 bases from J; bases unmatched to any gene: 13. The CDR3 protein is CAVASAGVSNTGELFF. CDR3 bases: TGTGCCGTCGCCTCAGCGGGAGTATCTAACACCGGGGAGCTGTTTTTT.

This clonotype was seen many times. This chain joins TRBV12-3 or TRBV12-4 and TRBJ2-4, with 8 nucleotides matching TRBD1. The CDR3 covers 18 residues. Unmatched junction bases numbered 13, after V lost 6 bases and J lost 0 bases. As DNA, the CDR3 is TGTGCCAGCAGCCCGACACACAGGGGGGCCCTAGCCAAAAACATTCAGTACTTC. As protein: CASSPTHRGALAKNIQYF.

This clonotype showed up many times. CDR3 in amino acids: CASSIMLAVNTGELFF. CDR3 nucleotide sequence: TGTGCCAGTAGTATTATGCTAGCGGTAAACACCGGGGAGCTGTTTTTT. The chain links TRBV19 to TRBJ2-2, with 7 bases fitting TRBD2. The germline CDR1 and CDR2 sequences are LNHDA and SQIVND (reference sequence). With 3 bases clipped from V and 2 bases from J, the junction kept 6 bases outside the gene matches. This CDR3 has 16 amino acids.

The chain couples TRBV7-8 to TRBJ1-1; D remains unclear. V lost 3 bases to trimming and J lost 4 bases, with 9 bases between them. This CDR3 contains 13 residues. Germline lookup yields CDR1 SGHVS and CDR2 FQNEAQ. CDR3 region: CASSFWVSTEAFF. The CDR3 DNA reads TGTGCCAGCAGCTTTTGGGTGAGCACTGAAGCTTTCTTT. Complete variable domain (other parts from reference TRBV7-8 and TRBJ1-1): GAGVSQSPRYKVAKRGQDVALRCDPISGHVSLFWYQQALGQGPEFLTYFQNEAQLDKSGLPSDRFFAERPEGSVSTLKIQRTQQEDSAVYLCASSFWVSTEAFFGQGTRLTVV.

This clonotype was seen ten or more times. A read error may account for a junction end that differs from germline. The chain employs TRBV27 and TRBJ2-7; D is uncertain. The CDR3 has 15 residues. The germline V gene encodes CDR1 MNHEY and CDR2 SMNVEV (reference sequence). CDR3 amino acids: CASSLGGARPYKQYF. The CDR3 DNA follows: TGTGCCAGCAGTTTAGGTGGAGCGAGACCCTACAAGCAGTACTTC.

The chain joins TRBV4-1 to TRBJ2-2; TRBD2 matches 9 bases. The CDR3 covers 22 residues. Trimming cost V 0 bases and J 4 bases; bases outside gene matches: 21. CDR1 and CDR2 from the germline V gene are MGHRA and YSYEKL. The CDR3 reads CASSQDLRRLAEILGGTGELFF. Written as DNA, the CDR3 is TGCGCCAGCAGCCAAGATCTCCGGAGACTAGCGGAGATCCTAGGTGGCACCGGGGAGCTGTTTTTT.

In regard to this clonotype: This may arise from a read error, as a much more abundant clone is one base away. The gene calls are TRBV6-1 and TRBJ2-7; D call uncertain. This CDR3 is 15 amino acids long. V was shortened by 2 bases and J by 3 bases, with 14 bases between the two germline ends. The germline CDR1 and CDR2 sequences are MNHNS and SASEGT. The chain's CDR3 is CASSEIAAASYEQYF. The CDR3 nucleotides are TGTGCCAGCAGTGAAATTGCAGCCGCCAGCTACGAGCAGTACTTC.

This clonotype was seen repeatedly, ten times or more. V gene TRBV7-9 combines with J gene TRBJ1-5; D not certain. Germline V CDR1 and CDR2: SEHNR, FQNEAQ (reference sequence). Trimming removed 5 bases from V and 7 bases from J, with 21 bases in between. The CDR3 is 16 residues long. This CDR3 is CASSPAGGFGHQPQHF. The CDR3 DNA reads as TGTGCCAGCAGCCCTGCCGGAGGGTTTGGGCACCAGCCCCAGCATTTT.